Each of the 31 T cell receptor beta chains below was sequenced from the same sample in a study of blood T cells in healthy people across ages. Primers used in a second PCR of about 7 to 12 cycles were a sample-barcoded 5' primer and a J-beta primer mix. TCRdb called the 5' RACE reads again in MiXCR, with one record for every CDR3 protein. The sample lists 750,000 to 950,000 distinct CDR3 sequences; 53% were seen once. The sequenced sample was blood. All receptors derive from an elderly man in good health.

The CDR3, as DNA: TGCAGCGTTGAGCTGGATGGGGTAGGCGGCTACACCTTC. Its protein is CSVELDGVGGYTF. The V and J genes are TRBV29-1 and TRBJ1-2; no definite D call. This CDR3 region has 13 residues. Germline V gene lookup returns CDR1 SQVTM and CDR2 ANQGSEA. The V end lost 3 bases, the J end lost 8 bases, and 16 bases lay between the germline ends.

J is TRBJ2-5 and V is TRBV20-1; D remains ambiguous. Germline CDR1 reads DFQATT; CDR2 reads SNEGSKA (reference sequence). This CDR3 comprises 12 residues. Trimming stripped 6 bases from V and 5 bases from J, with 13 bases between. DNA for the CDR3: TGCAGTGCCTTCAACGAAGGGGAGACCCAGTACTTC. Translated, it gives CSAFNEGETQYF.

CDR3 protein: CSATWTGWNEQFF. CDR3 nucleotides: TGCAGTGCTACCTGGACAGGGTGGAATGAGCAGTTCTTC. This chain uses TRBV20-1 with TRBJ2-1; TRBD1 matches at 8 bases. CDR3 length equals 13 residues. Looked up from germline, CDR1 is DFQATT and CDR2 is SNEGSKA (reference sequence). V shed 4 bases and J 7 bases; nucleotides not matched to a gene: 6.

This clonotype has a handful of counts. The chain employs TRBV24-1 and TRBJ2-4, with a weak D call TRBD2 (6 bases). The J call is in doubt because the DNA end fits TRBJ2-7 better. CDR3 size: 16 residues. Looked up from germline, CDR1 is KGHDR and CDR2 is SFDVKD. DNA of the CDR3: TGTGCCACCAGTGACGCCGCGGGACTCCCTTTCGACGAGCAGTACTTC. This gives the protein CATSDAAGLPFDEQYF.

V gene TRBV6-5 combines with J gene TRBJ1-2; D is perhaps TRBD1 (5 bases). Trimming removed 4 bases at V and 4 bases at J, with 13 bases between. The CDR3 consists of 14 residues. CDR1 and CDR2 from the germline V gene are MNHEY and SVGAGI. The CDR3: CASSLGPGPYGYTF. The CDR3 bases are TGTGCCAGCAGTTTGGGGCCGGGGCCCTATGGCTACACCTTC.

The V call is TRBV29-1, the J call TRBJ2-3; possible D gene TRBD1, 5 bases. Germline CDR1 reads SQVTM; CDR2 reads ANQGSEA. CDR3 length: 14 residues. V lost 3 bases and J 1 base, leaving 11 bases between the germline ends. The CDR3 bases are TGCAGCGTTGAGGGTTTGGGGCGCACAGATACGCAGTATTTT. Its translation is CSVEGLGRTDTQYF.

The chain joins TRBV6-6 to TRBJ1-2; D possibly corresponds to TRBD1 (6 bases). V lost 0 bases and J lost 12, with 14 bases in between. The CDR3 is 13 residues long. The germline gives CDR1 MNHNY, CDR2 SVGAGI (reference sequence). The CDR3 DNA reads TGTGCCAGCAGTTACTCGACAGGTTCCCCTGACACCTTC. Amino acids: CASSYSTGSPDTF.

V gene TRBV15 combines with J gene TRBJ1-1, with no clear D. This CDR3 has 12 amino acids. The V end was cut by 3 bases, the J end by 4 bases, with 6 bases between. Germline assignment: CDR1 LNHNV and CDR2 YYDKDF (reference sequence). This chain's CDR3 is CATSSWGTEAFF. As DNA, the CDR3 is TGTGCCACCAGCAGTTGGGGCACTGAAGCTTTCTTT.

In regard to this clonotype: The germline gene is not matched at one end of the junction; a read error may be the cause. The chain combines TRBV29-1 with TRBJ2-1; D remains ambiguous. The CDR3 contains 12 residues. CDR1 and CDR2 (germline): SQVTM, ANQGSEA. CDR3 amino acids: CSIDRITSEQFF. DNA of the CDR3: TGCAGCATTGATAGGATAACCTCGGAGCAGTTCTTC.

J is TRBJ2-7 and V is TRBV6-5, with D perhaps TRBD1 (5 bases). CDR1 is MNHEY and CDR2 is SVGAGI in the germline V gene. V lost 0 bases to trimming and J lost 0 bases, with 12 bases between them. The CDR3 has 16 residues. CDR3 region: CASSYSLRVRSYEQYF. Written as DNA, the CDR3 is TGTGCCAGCAGTTACTCACTCAGGGTGCGCTCCTACGAGCAGTACTTC.

There are many counts of this clonotype. CDR3 nucleotides: TGTGCCAGCAGAAGAGAAGGACTAGCGGGAGGCCTATCCTACAATGAGCAGTTCTTC. Its protein product is CASRREGLAGGLSYNEQFF. The chain uses TRBV2 and TRBJ2-1; TRBD2 matches at 14 bases. V gave up 6 bases and J gave up 1 base; unmatched junction bases: 11. Germline V CDR1 and CDR2: SNHLY, FYNNEI. The CDR3 covers 19 residues.

This clonotype was found a few times. V usage is TRBV7-3 and J usage is TRBJ1-1, with D tentatively TRBD1 (5 bases). Trimming pared 3 bases from V and 2 bases from J, leaving 10 bases between. Germline values: CDR1 SGHTA, CDR2 FQGTGA. CDR3 length: 14 amino acids. The CDR3 coding sequence is TGTGCCAGCAGCTTTGGGGGGGGTAACACTGAAGCTTTCTTT. This encodes CASSFGGGNTEAFF.

This chain uses TRBV7-9 with TRBJ1-2; no clear D gene. This CDR3 spans 13 amino acids. V dropped 1 base and J dropped 8 bases, with 11 bases sitting between them. Germline assignment: CDR1 SEHNR and CDR2 FQNEAQ (reference sequence). Here the CDR3 DNA reads TGTGCCAGCAGCTTAGGTCCCTTGTGGGGCTACACCTTC. Amino acids: CASSLGPLWGYTF.

CDR3 bases: TGTGCCAGCAGTTACAGTTTGGTCTCTGGGGGATACGAGCAGTACTTC. It codes for CASSYSLVSGGYEQYF. This chain connects TRBV6-5 to TRBJ2-4, with D possibly being TRBD1 or TRBD2 (5 bases each). The J call may be in error: the DNA end matches TRBJ2-7 better. Germline lookup yields CDR1 MNHEY and CDR2 SVGAGI. This CDR3 is 16 amino acids long.

This chain links TRBV7-9 with TRBJ2-5, with D perhaps TRBD1 or TRBD2 (7 bases each). The CDR3 is 16 amino acids. CDR1 SEHNR and CDR2 FQNEAQ come from the germline V gene (reference sequence). The V gene lost 5 bases and the J gene lost 11 bases, with 27 bases spanning the gap. As DNA, the CDR3 is TGTGCCAGCAGCCTTGACCACAGGGGCTACCTGGGAGGGCAGTACTTC. Translating gives CASSLDHRGYLGGQYF.

This clonotype came up a few times. The chain employs TRBV20-1 and TRBJ2-3; D call uncertain. The CDR3 length is 15 residues. Trimming took off 0 bases at V and 6 bases at J, with 16 bases between the two ends. Germline CDR1 is DFQATT and CDR2 is SNEGSKA (reference sequence). The CDR3 is CSARDPLRVADTQYF. For the CDR3, the DNA is TGCAGTGCTAGAGATCCGCTCCGGGTTGCCGATACGCAGTATTTT.

This clonotype was picked up a small number of times. V gene TRBV9 combines with J gene TRBJ2-3, with D unresolved. Germline CDR1 reads SGDLS; CDR2 reads YYNGEE. This CDR3 has 13 residues. With 2 bases removed from V and 2 bases from J, the gap between germline ends came to 6 bases. In nucleotides, the CDR3 is TGTGCCAGCAGCGTCGGAGACACAGATACGCAGTATTTT. It yields the protein CASSVGDTDTQYF.

J is TRBJ2-7 and V is TRBV12-3 or TRBV12-4; no clear D gene. V lost 5 bases and J 0 bases, leaving 11 bases between the germline ends. The CDR3 extends over 14 amino acids. Here the CDR3 reads CASSVQESSYEQYF. Written as DNA, the CDR3 is TGTGCCAGCAGTGTGCAGGAAAGCTCCTACGAGCAGTACTTC.

The genes are TRBV5-1 and TRBJ2-1; no firm D call. This CDR3 contains 12 residues. Trimming removed 0 bases at V and 7 bases at J, with 5 bases between. In germline, CDR1 is SGHRS, CDR2 YFSETQ. CDR3 nucleotide sequence: TGCGCCAGCAGCTTGGGTGCTAATGAGCAGTTCTTC. It translates to CASSLGANEQFF.

This clonotype was detected a few times. The genes are TRBV20-1 and TRBJ2-7; D may be TRBD1 (5 bases). The V end lost 6 bases, the J end lost 2 bases, and 11 bases lay between the germline ends. There are 12 residues in the CDR3. Germline values: CDR1 DFQATT, CDR2 SNEGSKA (reference sequence). DNA for the CDR3: TGCAGTGCCAGTCAGGGAACCTACGAGCAGTACTTC. Translating it yields CSASQGTYEQYF.

This clonotype was found a few times. This chain joins TRBV15 and TRBJ2-1; 15 bases match TRBD2. The CDR3 is made up of 14 amino acids. CDR1 and CDR2 (germline): LNHNV, YYDKDF (reference sequence). Trimming at V came to 5 bases and at J to 8 bases, leaving 1 base not matched to a gene. The CDR3 DNA follows: TGTGCCACCAGCTGGACTAGCGGGAGGGATGAGCAGTTCTTC. Translated, it gives CATSWTSGRDEQFF.

This chain uses TRBV28 with TRBJ2-7; no clear D gene. Germline assignment: CDR1 MDHEN and CDR2 SYDVKM. This CDR3 contains 15 residues. Trimming stripped 2 bases from V and 4 bases from J, with 15 bases between. CDR3 bases: TGTGCCAGCAGTTTACTCCCAACGGCTGGGTACGAGCAGTACTTC. It translates to CASSLLPTAGYEQYF.

This clonotype was found a few times. The V gene is TRBV25-1, the J gene TRBJ2-3; D is ambiguous. This CDR3 has 14 residues. Germline CDR1 reads MGHDK; CDR2 reads SYGVNS. Trimming removed 4 bases at V and 2 bases at J, with 10 bases between. DNA of the CDR3: TGTGCCAGCAGTGCACCCAGTGTCACAGATACGCAGTATTTT. This codes for CASSAPSVTDTQYF.

This clonotype was seen more than once but under ten times. This chain uses TRBV11-2 with TRBJ2-7; the D gene is possibly TRBD2 (6 bases). The V and J ends lost 6 bases and 0 bases respectively, with 12 bases between them. This CDR3 spans 14 amino acids. The germline V gene encodes CDR1 SGHAT and CDR2 FQNNGV. The CDR3 sequence: CASRQTRSSYEQYF. The CDR3 region has the DNA TGTGCCAGCAGACAGACTAGGAGCTCCTACGAGCAGTACTTC.

The V gene is TRBV5-1, the J gene TRBJ2-7; no reliable D call. The CDR3 runs 13 residues. Trimming stripped 0 bases from V and 4 bases from J, with 8 bases between. Germline CDR1 is SGHRS and CDR2 is YFSETQ. CDR3 DNA: TGCGCCAGCAGCTTGGAGTGGGGATACGAGCAGTACTTC. As protein: CASSLEWGYEQYF.

The rearrangement uses TRBV6-5 and TRBJ2-3; TRBD2 aligns across 10 bases. Germline V gene data show CDR1 as MNHEY and CDR2 as SVGAGI. CDR3 length: 18 amino acids. Trimming cost V 5 bases and J 0 bases; bases outside gene matches: 11. The CDR3 coding sequence is TGTGCCAGCAGTATACGACTAGCGGGCCCGTCTAGCACAGATACGCAGTATTTT. Protein: CASSIRLAGPSSTDTQYF.

This clonotype was counted a few times. The chain has TRBV5-1 and TRBJ2-1, with TRBD2 identical over 7 bases. CDR1 is SGHRS and CDR2 is YFSETQ in the germline V gene. This CDR3 spans 14 amino acids. V lost 8 bases, J lost 4 bases, and 9 bases stayed unmatched. The CDR3 loop reads CASHIAGQYNEQFF. CDR3 nucleotide sequence: TGCGCCAGTCATATAGCGGGCCAATACAATGAGCAGTTCTTC.

The chain has TRBV6-5 and TRBJ1-2, with D possibly matching TRBD1 (5 bases). Germline CDR1 and CDR2: MNHEY and SVGAGI. The V gene lost 5 bases and the J gene lost 8 bases, with 12 bases spanning the gap. This CDR3 is 12 amino acids long. The CDR3 loop is CASSGTVGGYTF. The CDR3 nucleotides read TGTGCCAGCAGTGGGACCGTCGGGGGCTACACCTTC.

The chain links TRBV27 to TRBJ2-7; TRBD1 aligns across 8 bases. The CDR3 consists of 12 residues. V lost 8 bases to trimming and J lost 4 bases; unmatched junction nucleotides: 4. Germline CDR1 MNHEY, CDR2 SMNVEV (reference sequence). CDR3 in DNA: TGTGCCAGCCGGACAGGGAGGTACGAGCAGTACTTC. Translated: CASRTGRYEQYF.

With respect to this clonotype: This may be a read error: a much more frequent sequence differs by one nucleotide. The V and J genes are TRBV9 and TRBJ2-1; D perhaps matches TRBD1 (8 bases). The CDR3 is made up of 17 amino acids. V lost 4 bases and J lost 7, with 24 bases in between. Germline CDR1 and CDR2: SGDLS and YYNGEE. The CDR3 DNA sequence: TGTGCCAGCAGCATAGCCCCCAGCGGGACAGGTTCAAATGAGCAGTTCTTC. Translation: CASSIAPSGTGSNEQFF.

The rearrangement joins TRBV5-6 to TRBJ1-6; unclear D gene. The V end lost 4 bases, the J end lost 12 bases, and 14 bases lay between the germline ends. From germline, CDR1 is SGHDT and CDR2 YYEEEE. CDR3 length: 13 residues. In DNA, the CDR3 is TGTGCCAGCAGCGGAGTATTGCGGCGACCCCTCCACTTT. This gives the protein CASSGVLRRPLHF.